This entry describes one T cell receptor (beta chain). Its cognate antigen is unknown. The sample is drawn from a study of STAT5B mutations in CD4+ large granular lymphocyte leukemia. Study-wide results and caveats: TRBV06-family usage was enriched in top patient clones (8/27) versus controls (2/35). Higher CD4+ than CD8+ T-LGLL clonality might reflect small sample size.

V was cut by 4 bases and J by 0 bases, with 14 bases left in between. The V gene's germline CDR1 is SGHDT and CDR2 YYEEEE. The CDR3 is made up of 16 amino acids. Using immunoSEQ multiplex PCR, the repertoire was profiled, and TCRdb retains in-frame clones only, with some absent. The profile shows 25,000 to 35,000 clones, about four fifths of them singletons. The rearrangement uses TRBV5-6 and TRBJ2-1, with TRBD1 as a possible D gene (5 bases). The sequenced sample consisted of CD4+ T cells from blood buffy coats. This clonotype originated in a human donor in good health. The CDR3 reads CASSPEDRTSYNEQFF. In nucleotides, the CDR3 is TGTGCCAGCAGCCCCGAAGACAGAACCTCCTACAATGAGCAGTTCTTC. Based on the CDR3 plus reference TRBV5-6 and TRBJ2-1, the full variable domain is DAGVTQSPTHLIKTRGQQVTLRCSPKSGHDTVSWYQQALGQGPQFIFQYYEEEERQRGNFPDRFSGHQFPNYSSELNVNALLLGDSALYLCASSPEDRTSYNEQFFGPGTRLTVL.